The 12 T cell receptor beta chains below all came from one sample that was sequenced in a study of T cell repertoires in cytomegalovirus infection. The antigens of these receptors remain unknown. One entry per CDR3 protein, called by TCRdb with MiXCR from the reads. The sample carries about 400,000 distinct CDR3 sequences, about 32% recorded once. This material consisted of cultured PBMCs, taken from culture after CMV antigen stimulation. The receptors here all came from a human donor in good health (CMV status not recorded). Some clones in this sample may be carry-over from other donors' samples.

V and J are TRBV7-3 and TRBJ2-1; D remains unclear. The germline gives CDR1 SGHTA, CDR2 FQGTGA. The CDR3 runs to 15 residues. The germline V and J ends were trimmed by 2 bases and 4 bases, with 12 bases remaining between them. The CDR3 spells CASSLSDFVYNEQFF. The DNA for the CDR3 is TGTGCCAGCAGCTTATCAGACTTCGTGTACAATGAGCAGTTCTTC. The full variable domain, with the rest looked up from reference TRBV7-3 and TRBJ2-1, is GAGVSQTPSNKVTEKGKYVELRCDPISGHTALYWYRQSLGQGPEFLIYFQGTGAADDSGLPNDRFFAVRPEGSVSTLKIQRTERGDSAVYLCASSLSDFVYNEQFFGPGTRLTVL.

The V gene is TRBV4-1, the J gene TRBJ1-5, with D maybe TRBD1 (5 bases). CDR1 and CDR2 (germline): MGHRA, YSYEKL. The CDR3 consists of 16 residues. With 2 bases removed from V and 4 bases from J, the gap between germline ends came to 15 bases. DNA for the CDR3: TGCGCCAGCAGCCAAACACCGGGACGGCCGAATCAGCCCCAGCATTTT. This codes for CASSQTPGRPNQPQHF.

DNA for the CDR3: TGCGCCAGCATTTGGTTCCGTCTAACCCAAAACACAAAGGATCGCAATGAGCAGTTCTTC. This sequence encodes CASIWFRLTQNTKDRNEQFF. The chain is built from TRBV23-1 and TRBJ2-1; D uncertain. TRBV23-1 is given ORF status, its function remaining uncertain. Trimming took off 7 bases at V and 6 bases at J, with 34 bases between the two ends. This CDR3 region has 20 residues.

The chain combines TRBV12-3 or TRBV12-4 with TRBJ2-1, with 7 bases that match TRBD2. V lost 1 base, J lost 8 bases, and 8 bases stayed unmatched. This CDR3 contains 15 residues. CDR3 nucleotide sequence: TGTGCCAGCAGTTTAGGGACTAGAGTCCTCCATGAGCAGTTCTTC. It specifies CASSLGTRVLHEQFF.

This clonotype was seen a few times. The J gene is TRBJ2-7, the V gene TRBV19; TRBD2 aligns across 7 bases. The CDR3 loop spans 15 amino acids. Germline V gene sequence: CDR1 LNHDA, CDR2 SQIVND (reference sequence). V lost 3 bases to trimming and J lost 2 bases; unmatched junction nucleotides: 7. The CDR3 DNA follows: TGTGCCAGTAGTATCCGCCCTAGCGGACCCTACGAGCAGTACTTC. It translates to CASSIRPSGPYEQYF.

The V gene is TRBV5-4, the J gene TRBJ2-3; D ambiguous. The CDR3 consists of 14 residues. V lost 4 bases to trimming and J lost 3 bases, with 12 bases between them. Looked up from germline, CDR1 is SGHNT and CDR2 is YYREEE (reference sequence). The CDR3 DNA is TGTGCCAGCAGCGGGTCTCCCTTAACAGATACGCAGTATTTT. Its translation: CASSGSPLTDTQYF.

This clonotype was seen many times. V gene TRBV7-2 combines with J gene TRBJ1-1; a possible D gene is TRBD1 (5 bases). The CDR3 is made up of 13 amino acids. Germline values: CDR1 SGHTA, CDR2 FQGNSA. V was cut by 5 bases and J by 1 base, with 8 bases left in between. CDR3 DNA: TGTGCCAGCAGCAAACAGGAGAACACTGAAGCTTTCTTT. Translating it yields CASSKQENTEAFF.

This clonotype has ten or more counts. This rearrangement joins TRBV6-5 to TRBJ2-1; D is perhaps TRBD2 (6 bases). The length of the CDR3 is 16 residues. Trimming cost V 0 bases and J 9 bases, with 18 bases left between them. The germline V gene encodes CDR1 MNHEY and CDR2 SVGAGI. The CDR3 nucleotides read TGTGCCAGCAGTTACTCAGTCGGTACAGTGGGGGGTGAGCAGTTCTTC. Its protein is CASSYSVGTVGGEQFF.

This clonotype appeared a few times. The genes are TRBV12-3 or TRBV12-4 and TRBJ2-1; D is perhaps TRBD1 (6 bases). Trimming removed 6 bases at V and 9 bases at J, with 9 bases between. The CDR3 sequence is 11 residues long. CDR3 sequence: CASRGAGEQFF. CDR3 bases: TGTGCCAGCAGGGGGGCCGGTGAGCAGTTCTTC.

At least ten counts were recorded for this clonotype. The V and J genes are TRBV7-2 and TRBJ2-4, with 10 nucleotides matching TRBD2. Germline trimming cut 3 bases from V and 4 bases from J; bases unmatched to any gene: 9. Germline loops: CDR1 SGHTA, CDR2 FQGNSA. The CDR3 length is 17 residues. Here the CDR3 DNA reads TGTGCCAGCAGCTTGGTTCTAGCGGGGGCCTGGAAAAACATTCAGTACTTC. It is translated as CASSLVLAGAWKNIQYF. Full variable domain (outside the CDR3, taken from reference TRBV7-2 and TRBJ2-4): GAGVSQSPSNKVTEKGKDVELRCDPISGHTALYWYRQSLGQGLEFLIYFQGNSAPDKSGLPSDRFSAERTGGSVSTLTIQRTQQEDSAVYLCASSLVLAGAWKNIQYFGAGTRLSVL.

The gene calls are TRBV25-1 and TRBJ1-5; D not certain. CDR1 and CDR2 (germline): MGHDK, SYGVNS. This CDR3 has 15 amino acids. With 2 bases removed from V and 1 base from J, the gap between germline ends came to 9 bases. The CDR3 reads CASSEPGGSNQPQHF. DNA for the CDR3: TGTGCCAGCAGTGAACCAGGTGGGAGCAATCAGCCCCAGCATTTT.

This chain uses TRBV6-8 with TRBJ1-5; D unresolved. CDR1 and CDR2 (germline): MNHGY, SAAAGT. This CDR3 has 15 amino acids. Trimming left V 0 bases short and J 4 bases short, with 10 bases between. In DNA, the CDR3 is TGTGCCAGCAGTTACTCGAGGGATACAAATCAGCCCCAGCATTTT. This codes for CASSYSRDTNQPQHF.